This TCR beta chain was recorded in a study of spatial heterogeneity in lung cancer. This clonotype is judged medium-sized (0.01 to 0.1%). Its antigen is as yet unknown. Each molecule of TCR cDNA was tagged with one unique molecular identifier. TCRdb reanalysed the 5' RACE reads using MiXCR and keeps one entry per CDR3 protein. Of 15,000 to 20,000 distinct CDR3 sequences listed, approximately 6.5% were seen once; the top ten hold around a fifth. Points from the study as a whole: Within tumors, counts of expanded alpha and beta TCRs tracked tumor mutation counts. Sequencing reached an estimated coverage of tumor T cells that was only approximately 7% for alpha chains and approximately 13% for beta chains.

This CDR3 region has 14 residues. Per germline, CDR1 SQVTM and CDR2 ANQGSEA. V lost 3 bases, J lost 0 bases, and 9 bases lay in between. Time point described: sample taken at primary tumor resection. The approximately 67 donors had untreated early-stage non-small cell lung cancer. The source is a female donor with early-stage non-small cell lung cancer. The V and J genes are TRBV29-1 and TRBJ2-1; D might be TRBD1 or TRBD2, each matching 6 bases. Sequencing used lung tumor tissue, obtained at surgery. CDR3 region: CSVDGGGSYNEQFF. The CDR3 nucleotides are TGCAGCGTTGACGGGGGCGGCTCCTACAATGAGCAGTTCTTC.